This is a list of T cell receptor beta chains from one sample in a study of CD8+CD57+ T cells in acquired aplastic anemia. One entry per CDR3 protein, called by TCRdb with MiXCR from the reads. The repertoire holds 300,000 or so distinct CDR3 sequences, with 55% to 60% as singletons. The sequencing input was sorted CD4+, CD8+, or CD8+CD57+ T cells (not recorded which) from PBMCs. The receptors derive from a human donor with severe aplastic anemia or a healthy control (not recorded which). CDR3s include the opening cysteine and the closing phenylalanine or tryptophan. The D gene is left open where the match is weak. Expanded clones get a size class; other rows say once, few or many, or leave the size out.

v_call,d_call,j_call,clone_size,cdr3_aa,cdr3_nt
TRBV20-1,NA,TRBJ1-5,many,CSARVADQPQHF,TGCAGTGCTAGGGTCGCGGATCAGCCCCAGCATTTT
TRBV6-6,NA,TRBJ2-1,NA,CASSTYNEQFF,TGTGCCAGCAGCACTTACAATGAGCAGTTCTTC
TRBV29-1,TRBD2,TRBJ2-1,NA,CSLGATSGGAGEQFF,TGCAGCTTAGGGGCGACTAGCGGGGGGGCCGGCGAGCAGTTCTTC
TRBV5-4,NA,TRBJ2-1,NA,CAQTRGGPGNEQFF,TGTGCCCAGACTCGGGGAGGTCCCGGCAATGAGCAGTTCTTC
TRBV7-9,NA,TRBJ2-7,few,CANSFSGFTKGEQYF,TGTGCCAACAGCTTTTCGGGCTTTACCAAGGGAGAGCAGTACTTC
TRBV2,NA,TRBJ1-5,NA,CASSERAAGDNQPQHF,TGTGCCAGCAGTGAGAGGGCCGCAGGGGACAATCAGCCCCAGCATTTT
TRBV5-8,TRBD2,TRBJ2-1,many,CASSSDFSRLAGQSYNEQFF,TGTGCCAGCAGCTCGGACTTTTCAAGACTAGCGGGGCAATCCTACAATGAGCAGTTCTTC
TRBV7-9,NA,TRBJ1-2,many,CASSLSGADYGYTF,TGTGCCAGCAGCTTATCAGGGGCAGACTATGGCTACACCTTC
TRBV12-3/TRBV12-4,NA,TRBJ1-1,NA,CASSSLVDPGF,TGTGCCAGCAGTTCCTTGGTCGACCCGGGCTTT
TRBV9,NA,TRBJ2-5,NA,CASSERDGETQYF,TGTGCCAGCAGTGAAAGGGATGGAGAGACCCAGTACTTC
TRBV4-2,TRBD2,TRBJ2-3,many,CASSPSGGRTPTDTQYF,TGTGCCAGCAGTCCTAGCGGGGGGCGGACCCCCACAGATACGCAGTATTTT
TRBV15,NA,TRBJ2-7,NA,CATSNGGPTYEQYF,TGTGCCACCAGCAATGGGGGGCCCACCTACGAGCAGTACTTC
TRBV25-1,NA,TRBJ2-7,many,CASSLQGNYEQYF,TGTGCCAGCAGCCTACAGGGTAACTACGAGCAGTACTTC
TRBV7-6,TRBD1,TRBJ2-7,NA,CASSRGDRGSYEQYF,TGTGCCAGCAGCCGAGGGGACAGGGGGAGCTACGAGCAGTACTTC
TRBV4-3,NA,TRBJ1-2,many,CASSVRDTSSRGYTF,TGCGCCAGCTCGGTTCGGGATACCTCTAGTCGGGGCTACACCTTC
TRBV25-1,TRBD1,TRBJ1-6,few,CASSVPGTANSPLHF,TGTGCCAGCAGTGTCCCCGGGACAGCAAATTCACCCCTCCACTTT
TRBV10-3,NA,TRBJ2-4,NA,CATGGPGGNIQYF,TGTGCCACCGGGGGCCCTGGGGGAAACATTCAGTACTTC
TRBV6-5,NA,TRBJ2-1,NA,CASGSPNNEQFF,TGTGCCAGCGGTTCCCCGAACAATGAGCAGTTCTTC
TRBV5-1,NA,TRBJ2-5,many,CASSFQGSETQYF,TGCGCCAGCAGCTTTCAGGGGAGCGAGACCCAGTACTTC